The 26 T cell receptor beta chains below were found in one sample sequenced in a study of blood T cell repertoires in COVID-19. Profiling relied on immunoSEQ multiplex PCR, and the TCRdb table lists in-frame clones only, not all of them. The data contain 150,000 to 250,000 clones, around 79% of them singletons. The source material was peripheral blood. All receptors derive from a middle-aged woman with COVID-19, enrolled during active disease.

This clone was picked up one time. The CDR3 region has the DNA TGTGCCAGCAGGCGGGACAGAAACACGGGAGATACGCAGTATTTT. Residues: CASRRDRNTGDTQYF. The chain has TRBV2 and TRBJ2-3; perhaps TRBD1 as D (7 bases). With 6 bases removed from V and 5 bases from J, the gap between germline ends came to 18 bases. This CDR3 comprises 15 residues. Per germline, CDR1 SNHLY and CDR2 FYNNEI.

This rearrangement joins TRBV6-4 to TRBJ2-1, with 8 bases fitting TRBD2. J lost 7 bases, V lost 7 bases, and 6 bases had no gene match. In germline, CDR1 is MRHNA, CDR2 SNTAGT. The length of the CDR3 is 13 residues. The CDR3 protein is CASNGTSENEQFF. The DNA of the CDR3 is TGTGCCAGCAATGGGACTAGTGAGAATGAGCAGTTCTTC.

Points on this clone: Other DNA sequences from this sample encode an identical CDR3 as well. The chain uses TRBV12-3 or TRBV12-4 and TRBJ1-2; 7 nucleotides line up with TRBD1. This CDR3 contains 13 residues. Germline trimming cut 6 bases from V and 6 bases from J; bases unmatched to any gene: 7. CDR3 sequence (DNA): TGTGCCAGCAGCTTAACAGGGGAGGATGGCTACACCTTC. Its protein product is CASSLTGEDGYTF.

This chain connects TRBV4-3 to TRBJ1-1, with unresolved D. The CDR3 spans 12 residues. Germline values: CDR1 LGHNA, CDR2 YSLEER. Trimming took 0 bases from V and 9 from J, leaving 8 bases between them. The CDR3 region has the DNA TGCGCCAGCAGCCAAGACCCGGGGAAAGCTTTCTTT. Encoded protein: CASSQDPGKAFF.

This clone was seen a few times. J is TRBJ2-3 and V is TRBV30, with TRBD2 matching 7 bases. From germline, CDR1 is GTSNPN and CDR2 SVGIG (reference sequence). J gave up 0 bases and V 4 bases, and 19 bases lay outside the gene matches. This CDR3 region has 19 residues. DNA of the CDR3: TGTGCCTGGATGGAACAGCCAAAGTGGCGGGAGACTAGCACAGATACGCAGTATTTT. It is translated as CAWMEQPKWRETSTDTQYF.

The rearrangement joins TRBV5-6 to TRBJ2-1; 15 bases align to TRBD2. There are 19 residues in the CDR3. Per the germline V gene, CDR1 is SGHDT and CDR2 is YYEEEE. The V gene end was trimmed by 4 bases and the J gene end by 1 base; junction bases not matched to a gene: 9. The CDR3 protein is CASSPGTSGGYDSYNEQFF. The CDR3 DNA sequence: TGTGCCAGCAGCCCCGGGACTAGCGGGGGGTACGATTCCTACAATGAGCAGTTCTTC.

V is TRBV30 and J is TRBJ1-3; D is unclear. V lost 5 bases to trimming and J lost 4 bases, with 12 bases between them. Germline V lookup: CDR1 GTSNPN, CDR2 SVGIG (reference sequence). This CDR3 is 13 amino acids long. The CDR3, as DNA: TGTGCCTGGTTCTGGAGAGGGGGAAACACCATATATTTT. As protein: CAWFWRGGNTIYF.

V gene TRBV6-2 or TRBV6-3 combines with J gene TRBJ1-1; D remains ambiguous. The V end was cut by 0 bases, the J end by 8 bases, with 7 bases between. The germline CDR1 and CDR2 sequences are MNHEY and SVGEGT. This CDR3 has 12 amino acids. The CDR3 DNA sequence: TGTGCCAGCAGTTACTCTATCGGGGAAGCTTTCTTT. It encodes CASSYSIGEAFF.

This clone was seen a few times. For the CDR3, the DNA is TGCGCCAGCAGCGCACAGGTCAATCAGCCCCAGCATTTT. As protein: CASSAQVNQPQHF. This chain joins TRBV10-1 and TRBJ1-5, with D maybe TRBD1 (5 bases). This CDR3 contains 13 residues. V lost 6 bases and J 3 bases, leaving 9 bases between the germline ends. Germline-derived CDR1 and CDR2 are WNHNN and SYGVQD (reference sequence).

The CDR3 DNA sequence: TGCGCCAGCAGCTTCCCCGGAGCGGGAGTAAGTGAGCAGTACTTC. This codes for CASSFPGAGVSEQYF. The J gene is TRBJ2-7, the V gene TRBV5-1, with 8 bases aligning to TRBD2. The CDR3 is 15 residues long. Per germline, CDR1 SGHRS and CDR2 YFSETQ. V shed 2 bases, J shed 7 bases, and the junction held 11 bases outside the gene matches.

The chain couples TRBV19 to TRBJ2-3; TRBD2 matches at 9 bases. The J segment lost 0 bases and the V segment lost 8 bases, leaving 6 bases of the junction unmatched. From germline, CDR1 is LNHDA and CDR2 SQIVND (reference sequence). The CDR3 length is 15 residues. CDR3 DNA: TGTGCCAGTCTTAAGCGGGGGGATAGCACAGATACGCAGTATTTT. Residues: CASLKRGDSTDTQYF.

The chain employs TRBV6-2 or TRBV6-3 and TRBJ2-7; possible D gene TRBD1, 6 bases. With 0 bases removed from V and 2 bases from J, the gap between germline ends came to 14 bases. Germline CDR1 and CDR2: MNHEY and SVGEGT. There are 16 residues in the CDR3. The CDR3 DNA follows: TGTGCCAGCAGTTACTCCGTGGGGACAACTCCCTACGAGCAGTACTTC. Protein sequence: CASSYSVGTTPYEQYF.

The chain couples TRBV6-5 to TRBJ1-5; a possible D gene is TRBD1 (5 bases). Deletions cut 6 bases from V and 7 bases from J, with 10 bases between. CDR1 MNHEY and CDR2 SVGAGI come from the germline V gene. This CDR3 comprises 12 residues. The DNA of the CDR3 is TGTGCCAGCAGGTCCCAGGGACAGCCCCAGCATTTT. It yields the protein CASRSQGQPQHF.

The DNA for the CDR3 is TGTGCCAGTAGTGTTACGAGCGGGAGTGCCTACGAGCAGTACTTC. Translation gives CASSVTSGSAYEQYF. This chain uses TRBV19 with TRBJ2-7; 8 nucleotides line up with TRBD2. The CDR3 runs to 15 residues. Looked up from germline, CDR1 is LNHDA and CDR2 is SQIVND (reference sequence). V trimming: 5 bases; J trimming: 2 bases; junction bases outside the gene matches: 8. Variable domain in full (rest from reference TRBV19 and TRBJ2-7): DGGITQSPKYLFRKEGQNVTLSCEQNLNHDAMYWYRQDPGQGLRLIYYSQIVNDFQKGDIAEGYSVSREKKESFPLTVTSAQKNPTAFYLCASSVTSGSAYEQYFGPGTRLTVT.

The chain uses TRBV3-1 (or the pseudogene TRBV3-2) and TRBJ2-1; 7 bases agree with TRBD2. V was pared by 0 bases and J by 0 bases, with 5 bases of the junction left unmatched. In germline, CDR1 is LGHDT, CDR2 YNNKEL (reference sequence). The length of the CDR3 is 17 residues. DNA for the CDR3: TGTGCCAGCAGCCAAGATTTGGCGGGAGCCTCCTACAATGAGCAGTTCTTC. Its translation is CASSQDLAGASYNEQFF.

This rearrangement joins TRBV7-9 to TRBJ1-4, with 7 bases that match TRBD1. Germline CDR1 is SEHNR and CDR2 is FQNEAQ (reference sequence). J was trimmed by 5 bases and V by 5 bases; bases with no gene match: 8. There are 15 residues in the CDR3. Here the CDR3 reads CASSDTGTVNEKLFF. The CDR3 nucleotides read TGTGCCAGCAGCGACACCGGGACAGTGAATGAAAAACTGTTTTTT.

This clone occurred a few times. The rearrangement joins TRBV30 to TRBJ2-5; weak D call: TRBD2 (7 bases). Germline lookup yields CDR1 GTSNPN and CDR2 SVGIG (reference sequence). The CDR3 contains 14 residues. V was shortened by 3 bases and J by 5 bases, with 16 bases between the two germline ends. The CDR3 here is CAWSLGGAGETQYF. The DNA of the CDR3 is TGTGCCTGGAGCTTAGGGGGGGCAGGGGAGACCCAGTACTTC.

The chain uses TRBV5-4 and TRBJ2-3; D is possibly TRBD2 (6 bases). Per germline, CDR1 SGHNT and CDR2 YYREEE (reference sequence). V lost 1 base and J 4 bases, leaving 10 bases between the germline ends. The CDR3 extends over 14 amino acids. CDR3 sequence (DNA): TGTGCCAGCAGCTTGCGGAGGGCCGCAGATACGCAGTATTTT. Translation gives CASSLRRAADTQYF.

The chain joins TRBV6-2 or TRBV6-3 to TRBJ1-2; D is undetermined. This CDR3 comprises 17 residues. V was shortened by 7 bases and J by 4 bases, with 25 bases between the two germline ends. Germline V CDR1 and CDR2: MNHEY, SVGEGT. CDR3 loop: CASIPGRGARRSYGYTF. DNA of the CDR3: TGTGCCAGCATCCCCGGGCGGGGAGCCCGCCGAAGCTATGGCTACACCTTC.

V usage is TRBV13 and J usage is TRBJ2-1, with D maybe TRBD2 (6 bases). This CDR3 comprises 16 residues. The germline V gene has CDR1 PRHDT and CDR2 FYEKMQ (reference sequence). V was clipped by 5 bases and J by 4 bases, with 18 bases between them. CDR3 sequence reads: CASSPRGLLRYNEQFF. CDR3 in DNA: TGTGCCAGCAGCCCCCGGGGACTTCTAAGATACAATGAGCAGTTCTTC. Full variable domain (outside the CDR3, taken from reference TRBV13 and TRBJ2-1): AAGVIQSPRHLIKEKRETATLKCYPIPRHDTVYWYQQGPGQDPQFLISFYEKMQSDKGSIPDRFSAQQFSDYHSELNMSSLELGDSALYFCASSPRGLLRYNEQFFGPGTRLTVL.

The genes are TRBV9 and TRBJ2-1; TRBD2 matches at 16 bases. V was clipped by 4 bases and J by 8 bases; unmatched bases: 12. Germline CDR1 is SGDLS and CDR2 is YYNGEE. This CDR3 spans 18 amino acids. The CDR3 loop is CASSTGAGTSGGAYEQFF. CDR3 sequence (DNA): TGTGCCAGCAGCACAGGAGCCGGGACTAGCGGGGGGGCTTATGAGCAGTTCTTC.

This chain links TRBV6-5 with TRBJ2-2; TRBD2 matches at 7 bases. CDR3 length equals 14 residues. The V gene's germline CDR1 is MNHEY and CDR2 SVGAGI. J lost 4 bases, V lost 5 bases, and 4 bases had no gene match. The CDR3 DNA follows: TGTGCCAGCAGTAGCGGGACGTTCACCGGGGAGCTGTTTTTT. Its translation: CASSSGTFTGELFF.

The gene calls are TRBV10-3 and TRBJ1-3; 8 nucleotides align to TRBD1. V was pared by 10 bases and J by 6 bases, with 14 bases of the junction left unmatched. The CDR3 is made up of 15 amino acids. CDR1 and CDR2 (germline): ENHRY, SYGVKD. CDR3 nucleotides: TGTGCCACCTACCACGGACAGGGAAATATAAACACCATATATTTT. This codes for CATYHGQGNINTIYF.

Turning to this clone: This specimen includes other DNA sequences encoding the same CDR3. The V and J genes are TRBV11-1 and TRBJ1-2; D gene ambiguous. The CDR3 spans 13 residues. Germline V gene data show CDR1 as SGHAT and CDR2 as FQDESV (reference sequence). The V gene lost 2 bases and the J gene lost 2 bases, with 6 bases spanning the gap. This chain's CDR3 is CASSLPGNYGYTF. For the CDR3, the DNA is TGTGCCAGCAGCTTACCCGGGAACTATGGCTACACCTTC.

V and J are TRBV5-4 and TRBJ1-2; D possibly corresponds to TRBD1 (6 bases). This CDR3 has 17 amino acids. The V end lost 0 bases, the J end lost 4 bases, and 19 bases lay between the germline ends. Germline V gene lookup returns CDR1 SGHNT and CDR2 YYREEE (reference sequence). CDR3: CASSLEVGGGRGYGYTF. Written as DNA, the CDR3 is TGTGCCAGCAGCTTGGAGGTCGGCGGGGGGCGCGGCTATGGCTACACCTTC.

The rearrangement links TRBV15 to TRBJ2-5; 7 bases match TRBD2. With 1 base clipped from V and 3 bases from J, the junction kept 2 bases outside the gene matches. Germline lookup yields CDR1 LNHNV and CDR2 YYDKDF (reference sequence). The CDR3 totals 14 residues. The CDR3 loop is CATSRGRGKETQYF. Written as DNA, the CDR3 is TGTGCCACCAGCAGAGGGCGGGGGAAAGAGACCCAGTACTTC.